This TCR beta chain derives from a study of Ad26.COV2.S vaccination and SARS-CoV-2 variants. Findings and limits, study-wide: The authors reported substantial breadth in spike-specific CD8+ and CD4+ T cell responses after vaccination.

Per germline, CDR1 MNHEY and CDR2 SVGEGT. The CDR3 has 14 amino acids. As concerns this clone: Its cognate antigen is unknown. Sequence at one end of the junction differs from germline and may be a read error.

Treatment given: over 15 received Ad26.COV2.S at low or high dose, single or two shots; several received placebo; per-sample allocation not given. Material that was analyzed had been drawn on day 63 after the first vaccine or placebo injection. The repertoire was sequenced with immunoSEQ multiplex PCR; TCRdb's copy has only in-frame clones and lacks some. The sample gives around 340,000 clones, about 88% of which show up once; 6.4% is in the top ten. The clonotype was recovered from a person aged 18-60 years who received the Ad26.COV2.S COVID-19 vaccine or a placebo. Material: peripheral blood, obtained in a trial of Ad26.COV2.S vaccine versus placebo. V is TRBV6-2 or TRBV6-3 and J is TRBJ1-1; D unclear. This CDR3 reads CASIYRPDFSEAFF. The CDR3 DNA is TGTGCCAGCATTTACAGACCCGATTTCAGTGAAGCTTTCTTT.